These 2 T cell receptor beta chains originate from one sample sequenced in a study of radiation and T cells in renal cell carcinoma. Clones were read by immunoSEQ multiplex PCR, and TCRdb kept only the in-frame ones, dropping some. Of 95,000 or so clones listed, 70% to 90% are singletons. Time point denoted: baseline pretreatment blood. Specified treatment: 15 Gy SBRT to primary tumor, nephrectomy 4 weeks later. Sequencing was performed on blood, taken from a patient whose treatment included radiotherapy and nephrectomy. These receptors were obtained from a man in his forties or fifties with renal cell carcinoma.

This sequence joins TRBV6-6 and TRBJ1-1; D unresolved. This CDR3 spans 11 amino acids. Looked up from germline, CDR1 is MNHNY and CDR2 is SVGAGI (reference sequence). The germline V and J ends were trimmed by 8 bases and 5 bases, with 9 bases remaining between them. The CDR3 nucleotides read TGTGCCAGCGGTGGGGATACTGAAGCTTTCTTT. Its protein product is CASGGDTEAFF.

The V call is TRBV5-1, the J call TRBJ1-2, with D possibly being TRBD1 (6 bases). Trimming cost V 4 bases and J 6 bases, with 13 bases left between them. Germline V CDR1 and CDR2: SGHRS, YFSETQ. CDR3 length: 13 residues. This CDR3 is CASSAQGLDGYTF. The CDR3 coding sequence is TGCGCCAGCAGCGCACAGGGTTTGGATGGCTACACCTTC. The variable domain in full, completed from reference TRBV5-1 and TRBJ1-2, reads KAGVTQTPRYLIKTRGQQVTLSCSPISGHRSVSWYQQTPGQGLQFLFEYFSETQRNKGNFPGRFSGRQFSNSRSEMNVSTLELGDSALYLCASSAQGLDGYTFGSGTRLTVV.